This paragraph covers one TCR beta chain sequence. What it binds is unknown. Additional DNA sequences in this sample encode the identical CDR3. Heparinised blood was drawn once per donor, averaging about 116 mL. The data derive from a study of beta chain features in type 1 diabetes. Trimming shortened V by 1 base and J by 2 bases, and 8 bases separated the two germline ends. The CDR3 runs to 13 residues. The germline CDR1 and CDR2 sequences are GTSNPN and SVGIG (reference sequence). Expressed TCRB transcripts were sequenced because the isolated RNA had all been reverse transcribed beforehand. Measured with immunoSEQ multiplex PCR; TCRdb has only the in-frame clones, and not every one. The table records roughly 100,000 clones, roughly 28% of them present only once. Overall study findings and caveats: HLA effects on TCRB rearrangement stayed unresolved here. Overrepresentation of cells with high TCR expression could result from cDNA sequencing. TCRB CDR3s from Type 1 diabetes patients were moderately but significantly shorter in all four CD4+ subsets. Compared with healthy donors, patients appeared to share more similar naive, central memory and regulatory TCRB repertoires.

The chain links TRBV30 to TRBJ1-1; D not certain. Sequenced input: central memory CD4+ T cells from blood. The sequence derives from a woman aged 18-30 years with type 1 diabetes. CDR3: CAWSARANTEAFF. CDR3 sequence (DNA): TGTGCCTGGAGTGCGCGCGCAAACACTGAAGCTTTCTTT.